The present TCR beta chain was sequenced within a study of Graves' ophthalmopathy and Graves' hyperthyroidism. Study details: Specimen type is peripheral blood, obtained at initial diagnosis before any treatment.

Points from the study as a whole: Blood also carried most expanded thyroid clonotypes exceeding 0.001 frequency.

TCR beta CDR3 amplification used RNA transcripts. HTBI primers primed a first-round RT-PCR, and a second-round multiplex PCR followed. MiXCR, applied by TCRdb to the multiplex PCR reads, yields one record per CDR3 protein. The table includes 500,000 to 800,000 distinct CDR3 sequences, about 38% detected once. Turning to this clonotype: Its antigen is currently unknown.

Pregnancy or lactation, uncontrolled infections and other autoimmune diseases were grounds for excluding patients. The source of the PBMCs was 10 ml of fresh peripheral blood. The germline V and J ends were trimmed by 3 bases and 4 bases, with 16 bases remaining between them. The CDR3 is made up of 16 amino acids. Looked up from germline, CDR1 is SGDLS and CDR2 is YYNGEE. What was sequenced was peripheral blood. The sequence came from an adult man with Graves' ophthalmopathy. This chain links TRBV9 with TRBJ2-2; D might be TRBD2 (7 bases). The CDR3 is CASSASGGGLTGELFF. DNA of the CDR3: TGTGCCAGCAGCGCCAGTGGGGGGGGCCTCACCGGGGAGCTGTTTTTT.